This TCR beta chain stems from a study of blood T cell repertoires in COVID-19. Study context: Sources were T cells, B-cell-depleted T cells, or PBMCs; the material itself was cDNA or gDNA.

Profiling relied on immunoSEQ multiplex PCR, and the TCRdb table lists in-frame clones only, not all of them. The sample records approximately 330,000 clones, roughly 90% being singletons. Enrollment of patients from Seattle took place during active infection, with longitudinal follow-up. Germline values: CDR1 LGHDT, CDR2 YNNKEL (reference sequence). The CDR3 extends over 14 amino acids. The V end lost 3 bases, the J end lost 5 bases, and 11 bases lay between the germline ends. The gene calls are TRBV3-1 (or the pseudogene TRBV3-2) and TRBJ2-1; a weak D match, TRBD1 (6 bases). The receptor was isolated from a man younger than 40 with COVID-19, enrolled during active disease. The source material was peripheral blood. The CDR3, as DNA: TGTGCCAGCAGCCACCGGGACACAAACAATGAGCAGTTCTTC. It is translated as CASSHRDTNNEQFF.